This T cell receptor beta chain came from a study of neurological immune-mediated disorders. The CDR3 is 12 residues long. Germline V gives CDR1 SEHNR, CDR2 FQNEAQ (reference sequence). Trimming took 3 bases from V and 5 from J, leaving 5 bases between them. This clonotype was picked up many times. The cDNA was produced through 5'RACE with 10-nucleotide random UMIs. TCRdb redid the calling of the 5' RACE reads with MiXCR, one entry per CDR3 protein. Counted here are more than 25,000 distinct CDR3 sequences, roughly 23% occurring once; the ten biggest clones make up 25% to 30%. The specimen sequenced was CD4+ T cells from blood. The chain has TRBV7-9 and TRBJ1-5; unclear D gene. This receptor was identified in a man between 50 and 59 years old with HTLV-1-associated myelopathy (HAM/TSP). The CDR3 is CASSFPDQPQHF. CDR3 bases: TGTGCCAGCAGCTTCCCCGATCAGCCCCAGCATTTT.